This T cell receptor beta chain was identified during a study of cytomegalovirus exposure and HLA in healthy donors. Study results and caveats: CMV serostatus alone was available as immune exposure information.

It was with 60 Vbeta and 13 Jbeta primers that the PCR ran. Sequenced by immunoSEQ multiplex PCR; TCRdb stores in-frame clones only, minus some. The sample lists roughly 56,000 clones; around 87% were seen once. Germline V gene sequence: CDR1 LNHNV, CDR2 YYDKDF (reference sequence). The length of the CDR3 is 13 residues. V lost 0 bases to trimming and J lost 4 bases, with 6 bases between them. Worth noting for this clone: Its antigen is not known.

Sequenced input: PBMCs. The J gene is TRBJ1-2, the V gene TRBV15; D remains ambiguous. The TCR sequence derives from a man aged 18 to 29 in good health and CMV-seronegative. CDR3 loop: CATSRDFSYGYTF. The CDR3 coding sequence is TGTGCCACCAGCAGAGATTTCAGCTATGGCTACACCTTC.